This record concerns one T cell receptor beta chain sequence. Its antigen is still unknown. This record belongs to a study of OX40 agonist ivuxolimab in advanced cancers. Turning to the study itself: Dose-escalation subjects each had hepatocellular carcinoma, melanoma, renal cell or head and neck cancer.

Findings of the study overall: The antigens recognized by the expanded peripheral T cells, that is their antigen specificity, were not determined. In general, CD8+ T cells held more expanded clones than CD4+ did, on average.

Germline CDR1 SGHDT, CDR2 YYEEEE. V lost 3 bases to trimming and J lost 8 bases; unmatched junction nucleotides: 6. This CDR3 is 15 amino acids long. Here immunoSEQ multiplex PCR was the method, and the copy in TCRdb shows in-frame clones only, minus some. Seen here are 29,000 or so clones, about 89% observed once, and the top ten hold roughly a tenth. The J gene is TRBJ2-1, the V gene TRBV5-6, with 12 bases fitting TRBD2. The source of this sequence is an adult with an advanced solid tumor such as melanoma, head and neck, liver or kidney cancer. The input for sequencing was CD4+ or CD8+ T cells sorted from blood, taken in a trial of the OX40 agonist ivuxolimab. CDR3: CASSYLGLAGHEQFF. The CDR3, as DNA: TGTGCCAGCAGCTACCTAGGACTAGCGGGGCATGAGCAGTTCTTC.